This is a list of T cell receptor beta chains from one sample in a study of PD-1 blockade in mismatch repair-deficient tumors. Profiled with immunoSEQ multiplex PCR; TCRdb holds only in-frame clones, not every one. The table records around 13,000 clones, around 84% of them present only once. Their recognized antigens are unknown. The specimen comprised cells cultured in vitro, sampled from a patient treated with pembrolizumab. Receptors were obtained from an adult with mismatch repair-deficient cancer. Each CDR3 is given with its conserved first and last residue. D genes are given only for firm matches. Clone sizes are given selectively: once, few, many, or a class where the clone is expanded.

14	.	TRBV7-3	.	TRBJ2-1	CASSLGGSYNEQFF	TGTGCCAGCAGCCTAGGGGGCTCCTACAATGAGCAGTTCTTC
12	.	TRBV19	.	TRBJ2-7	CASRAQPGEQYF	TGTGCCAGTAGGGCGCAGCCAGGGGAGCAGTACTTC
14	.	TRBV7-9	TRBD2	TRBJ2-7	CASSRSGVSYEQYF	TGTGCCAGCAGCCGAAGCGGGGTCTCCTACGAGCAGTACTTC
14	.	TRBV7-9	.	TRBJ1-1	CASSLGVRGTEAFF	TGTGCCAGCAGCTTGGGTGTGAGGGGCACTGAAGCTTTCTTT
14	.	TRBV7-9	.	TRBJ2-7	CASSLDVITHEQYF	TGTGCCAGCAGCTTAGACGTAATAACCCACGAGCAGTACTTC
15	.	TRBV4-1	.	TRBJ1-2	CASSQDTQTNYGYTF	TGCGCCAGCAGCCAAGATACACAGACTAACTATGGCTACACCTTC
11	few	TRBV7-9	.	TRBJ2-3	CASSFTDTQYF	TGTGCCAGCAGCTTCACAGATACGCAGTATTTT
15	.	TRBV2	TRBD1	TRBJ2-1	CASSDPDRAGNEQFF	TGTGCCAGCAGTGACCCTGACAGGGCCGGCAATGAGCAGTTCTTC
14	.	TRBV7-8	.	TRBJ2-5	CASSLGISMETQYF	TGTGCCAGCAGCTTAGGTATAAGCATGGAGACCCAGTACTTC
15	.	TRBV7-8	TRBD2	TRBJ2-1	CASSLLAGVNNEQFF	TGTGCCAGCAGCTTACTAGCGGGAGTTAACAATGAGCAGTTCTTC
14	.	TRBV7-3	.	TRBJ2-1	CASSFRLGVDEQFF	TGTGCCAGCAGCTTTAGACTCGGAGTCGATGAGCAGTTCTTC
12	.	TRBV5-4	.	TRBJ2-7	CASSLDRYEQYF	TGTGCCAGCAGCTTGGACCGCTACGAGCAGTACTTC
14	.	TRBV27	TRBD2	TRBJ2-7	CASTFSSGSYEQYF	TGTGCCAGCACCTTCTCTAGCGGGTCCTACGAGCAGTACTTC
13	.	TRBV18	.	TRBJ1-5	CASSPRQDQPQHF	TGTGCCAGCTCACCTCGACAGGATCAGCCCCAGCATTTT
13	.	TRBV30	.	TRBJ1-4	CAWATDLNEKLFF	TGTGCCTGGGCAACGGACCTTAATGAAAAACTGTTTTTT
13	.	TRBV6-6	.	TRBJ2-3	CASSPSLGNTQYF	TGTGCCAGCAGCCCATCACTGGGAAATACGCAGTATTTT
18	.	TRBV7-8	TRBD2	TRBJ2-1	CASSPPLRLAGSYNEQFF	TGTGCCAGCAGCCCCCCATTACGACTAGCGGGCTCCTACAATGAGCAGTTCTTC
14	few	TRBV27	.	TRBJ2-1	CASSLETRLSEQFF	TGTGCCAGCAGTTTAGAGACCCGCCTTAGTGAGCAGTTCTTC
16	.	TRBV6-6	.	TRBJ1-2	CASRDHRDTLHYGYTF	TGTGCCAGCAGGGATCACAGGGACACCTTACACTATGGCTACACCTTC
15	once	TRBV29-1	.	TRBJ1-2	CSVAAGYITNYGYTF	TGCAGCGTTGCAGCAGGGTACATAACTAACTATGGCTACACCTTC
13	.	TRBV19	.	TRBJ2-5	CASSADWRRTQYF	TGTGCCAGTAGTGCGGACTGGAGACGGACCCAGTACTTC
14	.	TRBV11-3	TRBD1	TRBJ1-4	CASSFRTGNEKLFF	TGTGCCAGCAGCTTTAGGACAGGGAATGAAAAACTGTTTTTT
11	.	TRBV2	TRBD1	TRBJ2-5	CARRTGETQYF	TGTGCCAGGAGGACAGGGGAGACCCAGTACTTC
13	few	TRBV7-3	.	TRBJ1-1	CASSLGYGTEAFF	TGTGCCAGCAGCTTAGGTTACGGCACTGAAGCTTTCTTT
13	.	TRBV19	.	TRBJ1-5	CASSIIANQPQHF	TGTGCCAGTAGTATAATAGCTAATCAGCCCCAGCATTTT
11	.	TRBV7-6	.	TRBJ2-5	CASSSQETQYF	TGTGCCAGCAGCTCCCAAGAGACCCAGTACTTC
16	.	TRBV5-6	TRBD2	TRBJ2-1	CASSLGTSDYYNEQFF	TGTGCCAGCAGCCTAGGGACTAGCGACTACTACAATGAGCAGTTCTTC
14	.	TRBV15	.	TRBJ2-1	CATSREGGVLEQFF	TGTGCCACCAGCAGAGAGGGGGGAGTATTAGAGCAGTTCTTC
12	.	TRBV11-2	.	TRBJ2-7	CASSYSSYEQYF	TGTGCCAGCAGCTATAGCTCCTACGAGCAGTACTTC
16	.	TRBV7-2	TRBD2	TRBJ2-1	CASSLGLASQGNEQFF	TGTGCCAGCAGCTTAGGACTAGCATCACAAGGAAATGAGCAGTTCTTC
15	.	TRBV19	TRBD2	TRBJ2-1	CASSSLAGGRPEQFF	TGTGCCAGTAGCTCCCTAGCGGGAGGGCGCCCTGAGCAGTTCTTC
15	.	TRBV28	TRBD1	TRBJ2-2	CASSLGQGRTGELFF	TGTGCCAGCAGTCTTGGACAGGGCAGAACCGGGGAGCTGTTTTTT
14	.	TRBV6-6	.	TRBJ2-3	CASSYSQAPDTQYF	TGTGCCAGCAGTTACTCCCAGGCCCCAGATACGCAGTATTTT
14	few	TRBV30	.	TRBJ1-4	CAWSPYGQSEKLFF	TGTGCCTGGAGTCCCTACGGACAGTCTGAAAAACTGTTTTTT
14	few	TRBV6-5	TRBD1	TRBJ1-5	CASRKDRGNQPQHF	TGTGCCAGCAGGAAGGACAGGGGGAATCAGCCCCAGCATTTT
14	.	TRBV11-3	.	TRBJ2-1	CASSLTRANDEQFF	TGTGCCAGCAGCTTAACGAGGGCCAACGATGAGCAGTTCTTC
17	once	TRBV7-3	TRBD1	TRBJ2-3	CASSLTGTGGGVDTQYF	TGTGCCAGCAGCTTAACTGGGACAGGGGGCGGGGTAGATACGCAGTATTTT
16	.	TRBV7-9	.	TRBJ2-7	CASSLAQGRGSYEQYF	TGTGCCAGCAGCTTGGCTCAGGGAAGGGGCTCCTACGAGCAGTACTTC
15	.	TRBV2	TRBD2	TRBJ2-1	CASTGTSGFYNEQFF	TGTGCCAGCACCGGGACTAGCGGATTTTACAATGAGCAGTTCTTC
18	.	TRBV7-9	TRBD2	TRBJ2-1	CASSLAWGGLAAVNEQFF	TGTGCCAGCAGCTTAGCGTGGGGGGGACTAGCGGCAGTAAATGAGCAGTTCTTC
15	.	TRBV14	.	TRBJ2-7	CASSQARGSRGEQYF	TGTGCCAGCAGCCAAGCTAGGGGGTCCCGAGGCGAGCAGTACTTC
15	.	TRBV4-1	TRBD2	TRBJ2-1	CASSPQRGSYNEQFF	TGCGCCAGCAGCCCTCAGCGGGGCTCCTACAATGAGCAGTTCTTC
14	.	TRBV29-1	.	TRBJ2-6	CSVGSLNGANVLTF	TGCAGCGTTGGATCGTTAAATGGGGCCAACGTCCTGACTTTC
13	.	TRBV2	.	TRBJ1-6	CASKPIPRSPLHF	TGTGCCAGCAAGCCGATCCCTAGGTCACCCCTCCACTTT
14	once	TRBV27	.	TRBJ2-1	CASSLSYGSIEQFF	TGTGCCAGCAGTTTATCGTACGGGAGCATTGAGCAGTTCTTC
14	.	TRBV19	TRBD2	TRBJ2-7	CASSISGAGYEQYF	TGTGCCAGTAGTATCAGCGGAGCGGGGTACGAGCAGTACTTC
20	once	TRBV19	TRBD2	TRBJ2-1	CASSRGRGVTSGRPYNEQFF	TGTGCCAGTAGCCGTGGTAGAGGGGTGACTAGCGGGAGGCCATACAATGAGCAGTTCTTC
15	.	TRBV27	.	TRBJ1-2	CASSLLGGGSYGYTF	TGTGCCAGCAGTTTACTGGGGGGCGGTAGCTATGGCTACACCTTC
16	.	TRBV7-2	TRBD1	TRBJ1-2	CASSLKTGGAPDGYTF	TGTGCCAGCAGCTTAAAAACAGGGGGCGCCCCCGATGGCTACACCTTC
13	.	TRBV4-2	.	TRBJ2-7	CASSPNTEYEQYF	TGTGCCAGCAGCCCAAACACGGAATACGAGCAGTACTTC
14	once	TRBV12-5	.	TRBJ1-1	CASASLGGLDEAFF	TGTGCTAGTGCCTCGTTAGGGGGGCTTGATGAAGCTTTCTTT